This T cell receptor beta chain was retrieved from a study of T cells in Graves' hyperthyroidism and ophthalmopathy (dated by TCRdb to about 2019). With respect to the entire study: Peripheral blood was sampled at the time of initial diagnosis, prior to any treatment. TCR Vbeta CDR3 sequencing of 130 to 150 peripheral blood samples (more than 40 ophthalmopathy, 75 hyperthyroidism and about 17 progressor patients) is reported in the paper. Prospective prediction of ophthalmopathy was tested in an independent validation cohort consisting of 18 hyperthyroidism patients and more than 15 patients who later progressed to ophthalmopathy. Once sampling was done, hyperthyroidism patients were given methimazole at a starting dose of 30 mg daily, whereas ophthalmopathy patients were given high-dose intravenous methylprednisolone. A discovery cohort of approximately 100 patients, about 43 with Graves' ophthalmopathy and under 60 with stable Graves' hyperthyroidism, was used to find distinguishing TCR V-J signatures. The study also compared thyroid tissue and blood T-cell repertoires from more than 5 Graves' hyperthyroidism patients. The 100 or so discovery patients were randomly split 7:3 into training and test sets.

Note on this clonotype: The clone's antigen remains unknown. Base qualities are missing; no much larger clone stands one base away.

Study-wide conclusions, independent of this receptor: No statistical method was used to set the sample size in advance, and investigators knew the group allocation. In validation, the model predicted progression to ophthalmopathy a median of roughly 6.1 months before onset, with about 70% sensitivity and roughly 77% specificity. Most expanded thyroid clonotypes (frequency above 0.001) were also detected in blood, a finding suggesting that blood repertoires may reflect thyroid immune responses. A 13 V-J signature model separated ophthalmopathy from stable hyperthyroidism, with over 85% sensitivity and 81% to 82% specificity in cross-validation and 80%/75% in testing.

A patient counted as having stable Graves' hyperthyroidism if no progression to ophthalmopathy occurred over 18 months of follow-up. Hyperthyroidism patients were aged 18 to 65 years and newly diagnosed, with disease duration of less than 2 months. Any patient with an uncontrolled infection, another autoimmune disease, pregnancy or lactation was excluded. Diagnoses were based on clinical symptoms, serum thyroxine and TRAb, thyroid ultrasound and orbital computed tomography. PBMCs were separated from around 9.1 ml of fresh peripheral blood using Ficoll-Paque density gradient centrifugation. Total RNA was extracted using Trizol reagent, and RNA quality was assessed on an Agilent 2100 Bioanalyzer. The CDR3 holds 16 amino acids from the cysteine to the phenylalanine. The read is trimmed to its CDR3 DNA, 48 bases read in frame from base 1. From a lookup of the germline V gene, CDR1 and CDR2 are SGHTA and FQGTGA. Cut back by 1 base and 9 bases, the V and J ends lie 19 bases apart.

Amplification of TCR beta CDR3 regions was carried out from RNA transcripts. The TCR CDR3 was subjected to a first round of RT-PCR using the HTBI primer set and the Qiagen OneStep RT-PCR kit. A second multiplex PCR round built the libraries, followed by size selection and purification. Sequencing of the libraries was done on an Illumina HiSeq2000 using paired-end 100 bp reads. Per the authors' processing: SOAPnuke was used to process the raw data, removing reads that contained adapters or uncalled bases, had a mean Phred below 15, or lacked an exact match to the constant primer or identifier. COPE v1.2.5 was used to merge high-quality paired reads, and clonotypes were defined as unique nucleotide sequences. MiTCR v1.1 was used to align clonotypes to the IMGT TRBV, TRBD and TRBJ reference segments. Analysis was restricted to V-J combinations with a frequency above 0.0001, which covered 98% to 99.2% of repertoires. The TCS score was defined as the ratio of F50 (clonal expansion) to E x V (chaos), calculated using BLOSUM62-based TCRdist between CDR3 peptides within each V-J. Welch's t-statistics and random forest reduced around 550 V-J features to roughly 13, which were used in a naive Bayes classifier (R e1071). The similarity between thyroid and blood repertoires was quantified using the Morisita-Horn index. TCRdb reprocessing: public reads trimmed at Q25 with fastp, clones called with MiXCR, in-frame beta chains kept. For every CDR3 protein sequence, its rows merge into one entry that carries the most common genes and DNA. TCRdb's processing, not the authors', yielded these V and J calls. The sample table holds around 100,000 distinct CDR3 sequences, of which roughly 44% were seen once. The ten largest clones represent 26% of the sample.

The sequencing input was blood. The V and J genes are TRBV7-3 and TRBJ1-5; TRBD1 might be the D gene, on 6 matching bases. This TCR was sampled from a man aged 35-49 years with Graves' hyperthyroidism. The CDR3 region: CASSLSGGRWQPPQHF. The DNA reads TGTGCCAGCAGCTTAAGCGGGGGCAGGTGGCAACCGCCCCAGCATTTT.